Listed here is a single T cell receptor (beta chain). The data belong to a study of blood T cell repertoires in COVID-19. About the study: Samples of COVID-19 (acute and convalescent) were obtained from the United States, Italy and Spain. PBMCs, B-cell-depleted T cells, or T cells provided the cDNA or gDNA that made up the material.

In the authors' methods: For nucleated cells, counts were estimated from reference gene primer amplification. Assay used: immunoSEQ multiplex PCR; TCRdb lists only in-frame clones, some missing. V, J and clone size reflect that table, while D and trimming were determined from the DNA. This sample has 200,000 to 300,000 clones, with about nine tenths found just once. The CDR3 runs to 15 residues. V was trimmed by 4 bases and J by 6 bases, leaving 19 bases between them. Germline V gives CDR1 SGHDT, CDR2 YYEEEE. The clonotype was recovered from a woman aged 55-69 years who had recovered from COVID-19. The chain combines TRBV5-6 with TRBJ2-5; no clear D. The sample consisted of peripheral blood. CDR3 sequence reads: CASSPLEVDVKTQYF. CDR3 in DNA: TGTGCCAGCAGCCCCCTCGAGGTCGACGTGAAGACCCAGTACTTC.